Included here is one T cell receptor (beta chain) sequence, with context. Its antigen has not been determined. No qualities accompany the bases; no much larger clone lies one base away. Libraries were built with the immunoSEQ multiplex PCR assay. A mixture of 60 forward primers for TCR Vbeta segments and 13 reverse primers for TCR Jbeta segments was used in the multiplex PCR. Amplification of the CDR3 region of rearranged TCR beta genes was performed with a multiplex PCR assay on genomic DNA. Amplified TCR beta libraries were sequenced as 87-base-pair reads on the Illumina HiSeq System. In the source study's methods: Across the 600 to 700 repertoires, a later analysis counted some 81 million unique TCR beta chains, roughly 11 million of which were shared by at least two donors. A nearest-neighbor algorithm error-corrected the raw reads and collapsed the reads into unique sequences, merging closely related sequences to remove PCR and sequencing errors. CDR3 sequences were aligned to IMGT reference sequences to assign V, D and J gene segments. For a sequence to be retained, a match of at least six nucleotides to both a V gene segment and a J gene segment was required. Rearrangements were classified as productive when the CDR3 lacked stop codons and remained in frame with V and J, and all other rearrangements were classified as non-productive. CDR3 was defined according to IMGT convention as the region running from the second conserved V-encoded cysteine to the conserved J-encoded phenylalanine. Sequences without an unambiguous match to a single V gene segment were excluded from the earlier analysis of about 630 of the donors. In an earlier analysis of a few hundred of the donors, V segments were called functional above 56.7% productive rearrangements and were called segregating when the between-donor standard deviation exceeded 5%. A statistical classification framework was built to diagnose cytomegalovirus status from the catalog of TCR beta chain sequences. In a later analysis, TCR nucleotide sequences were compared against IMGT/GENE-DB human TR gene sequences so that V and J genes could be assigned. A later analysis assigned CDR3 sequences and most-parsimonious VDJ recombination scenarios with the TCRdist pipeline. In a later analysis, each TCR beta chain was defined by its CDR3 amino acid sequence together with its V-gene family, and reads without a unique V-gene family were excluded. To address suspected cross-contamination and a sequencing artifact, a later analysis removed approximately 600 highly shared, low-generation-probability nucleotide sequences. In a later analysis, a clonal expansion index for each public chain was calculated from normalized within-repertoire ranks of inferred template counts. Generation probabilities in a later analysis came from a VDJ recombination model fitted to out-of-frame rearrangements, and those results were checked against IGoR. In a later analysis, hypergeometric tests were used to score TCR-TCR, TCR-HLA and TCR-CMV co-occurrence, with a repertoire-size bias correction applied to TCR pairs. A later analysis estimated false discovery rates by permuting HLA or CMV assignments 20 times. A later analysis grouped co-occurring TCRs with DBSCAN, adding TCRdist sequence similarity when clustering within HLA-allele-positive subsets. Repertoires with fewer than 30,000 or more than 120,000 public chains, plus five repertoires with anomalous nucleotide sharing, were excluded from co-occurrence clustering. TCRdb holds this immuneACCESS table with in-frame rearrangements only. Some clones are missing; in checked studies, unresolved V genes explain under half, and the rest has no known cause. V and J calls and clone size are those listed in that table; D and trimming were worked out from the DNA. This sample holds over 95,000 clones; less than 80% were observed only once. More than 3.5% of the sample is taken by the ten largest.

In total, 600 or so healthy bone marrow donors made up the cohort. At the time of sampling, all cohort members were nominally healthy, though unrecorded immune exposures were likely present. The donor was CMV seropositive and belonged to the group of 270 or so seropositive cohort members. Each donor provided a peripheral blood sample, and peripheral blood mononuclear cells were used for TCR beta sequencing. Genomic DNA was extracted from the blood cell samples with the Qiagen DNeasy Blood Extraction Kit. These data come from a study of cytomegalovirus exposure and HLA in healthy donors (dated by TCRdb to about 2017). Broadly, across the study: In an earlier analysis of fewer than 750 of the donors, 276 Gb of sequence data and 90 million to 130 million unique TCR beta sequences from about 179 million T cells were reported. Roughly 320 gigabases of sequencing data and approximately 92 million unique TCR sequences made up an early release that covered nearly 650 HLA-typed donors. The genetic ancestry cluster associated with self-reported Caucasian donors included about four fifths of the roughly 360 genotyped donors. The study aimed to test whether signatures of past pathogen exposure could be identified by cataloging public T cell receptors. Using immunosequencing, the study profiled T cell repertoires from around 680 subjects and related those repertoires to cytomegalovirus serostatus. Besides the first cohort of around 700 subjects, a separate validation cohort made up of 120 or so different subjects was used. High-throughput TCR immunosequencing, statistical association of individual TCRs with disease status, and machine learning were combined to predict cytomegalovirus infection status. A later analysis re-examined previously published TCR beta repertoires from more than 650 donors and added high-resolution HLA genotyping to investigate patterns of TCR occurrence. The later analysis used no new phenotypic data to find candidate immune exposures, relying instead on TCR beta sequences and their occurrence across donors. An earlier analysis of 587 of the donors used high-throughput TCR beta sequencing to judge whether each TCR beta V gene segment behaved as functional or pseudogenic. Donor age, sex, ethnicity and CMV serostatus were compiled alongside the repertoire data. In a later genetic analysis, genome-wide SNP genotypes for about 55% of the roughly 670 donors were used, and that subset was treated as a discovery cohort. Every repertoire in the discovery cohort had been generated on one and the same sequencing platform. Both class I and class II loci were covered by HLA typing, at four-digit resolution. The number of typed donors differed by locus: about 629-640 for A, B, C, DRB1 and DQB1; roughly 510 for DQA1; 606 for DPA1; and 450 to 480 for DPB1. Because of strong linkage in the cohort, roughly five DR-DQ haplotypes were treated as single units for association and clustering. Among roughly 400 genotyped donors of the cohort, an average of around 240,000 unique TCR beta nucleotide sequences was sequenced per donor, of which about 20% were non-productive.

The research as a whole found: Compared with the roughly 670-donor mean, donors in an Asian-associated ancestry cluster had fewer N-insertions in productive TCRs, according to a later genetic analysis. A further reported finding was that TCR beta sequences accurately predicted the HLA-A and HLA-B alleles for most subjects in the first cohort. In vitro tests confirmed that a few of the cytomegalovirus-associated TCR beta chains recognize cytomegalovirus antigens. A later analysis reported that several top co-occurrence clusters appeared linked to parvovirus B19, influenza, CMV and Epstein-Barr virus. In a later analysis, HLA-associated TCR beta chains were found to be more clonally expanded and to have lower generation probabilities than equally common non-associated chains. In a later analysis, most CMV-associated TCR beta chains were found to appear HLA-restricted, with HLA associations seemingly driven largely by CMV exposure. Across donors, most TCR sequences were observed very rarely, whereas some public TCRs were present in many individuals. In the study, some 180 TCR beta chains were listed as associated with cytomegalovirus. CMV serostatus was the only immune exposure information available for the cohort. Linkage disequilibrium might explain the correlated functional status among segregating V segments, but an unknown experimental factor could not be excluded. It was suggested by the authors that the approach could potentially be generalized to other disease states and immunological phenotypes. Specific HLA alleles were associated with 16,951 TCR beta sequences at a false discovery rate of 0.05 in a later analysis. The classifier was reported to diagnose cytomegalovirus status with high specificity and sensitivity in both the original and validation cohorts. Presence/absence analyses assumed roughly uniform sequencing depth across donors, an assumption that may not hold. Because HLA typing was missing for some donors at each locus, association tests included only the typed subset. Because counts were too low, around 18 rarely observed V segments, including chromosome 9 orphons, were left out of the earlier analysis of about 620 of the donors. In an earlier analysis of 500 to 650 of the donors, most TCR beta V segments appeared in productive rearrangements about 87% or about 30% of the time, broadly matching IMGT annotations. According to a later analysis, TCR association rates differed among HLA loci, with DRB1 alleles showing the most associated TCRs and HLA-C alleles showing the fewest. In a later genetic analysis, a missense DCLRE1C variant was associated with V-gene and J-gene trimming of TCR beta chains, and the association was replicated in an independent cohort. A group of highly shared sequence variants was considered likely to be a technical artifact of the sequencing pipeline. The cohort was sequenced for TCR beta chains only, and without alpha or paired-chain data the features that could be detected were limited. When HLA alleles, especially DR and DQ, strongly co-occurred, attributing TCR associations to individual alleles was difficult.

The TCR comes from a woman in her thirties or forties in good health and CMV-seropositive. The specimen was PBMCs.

The CDR3 protein is CASITMRNSGSKGNEQFF. In nucleotides, the sequence is TGTGCCAGCATCACCATGAGGAATAGCGGGAGTAAGGGGAATGAGCAGTTCTTC. Here the chain combines TRBV5-6 and TRBJ2-1; 9 bases in the middle match TRBD2. The CDR3 goes from the cysteine to the phenylalanine over 18 residues. Only the CDR3 DNA stays, 54 bases, in frame from base 1. V and J are trimmed by 6 bases and 7 bases, and the gene matches miss 20 bases of the junction. CDR1 is given as SGHDT and CDR2 as YYEEEE, both from the germline V gene.